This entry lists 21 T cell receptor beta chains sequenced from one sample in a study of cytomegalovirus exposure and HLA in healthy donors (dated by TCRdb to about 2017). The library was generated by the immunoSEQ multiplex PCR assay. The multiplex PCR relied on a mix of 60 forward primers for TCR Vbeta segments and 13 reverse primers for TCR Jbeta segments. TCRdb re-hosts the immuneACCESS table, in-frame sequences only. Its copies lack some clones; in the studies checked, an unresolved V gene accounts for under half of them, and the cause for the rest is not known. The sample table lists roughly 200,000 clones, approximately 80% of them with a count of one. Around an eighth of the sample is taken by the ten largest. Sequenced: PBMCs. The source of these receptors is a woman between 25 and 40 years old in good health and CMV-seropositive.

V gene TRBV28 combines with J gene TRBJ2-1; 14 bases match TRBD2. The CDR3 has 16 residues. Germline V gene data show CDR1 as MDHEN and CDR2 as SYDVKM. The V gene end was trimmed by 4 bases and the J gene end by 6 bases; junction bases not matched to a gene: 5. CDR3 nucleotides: TGTGCCAGCAGTTCCCCGACTAGCGGGAGGGCCAATGAGCAGTTCTTC. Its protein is CASSSPTSGRANEQFF. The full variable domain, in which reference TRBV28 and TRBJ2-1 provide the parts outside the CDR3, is DVKVTQSSRYLVKRTGEKVFLECVQDMDHENMFWYRQDPGLGLRLIYFSYDVKMKEKGDIPEGYSVSREKKERFSLILESASTNQTSMYLCASSSPTSGRANEQFFGPGTRLTVL.

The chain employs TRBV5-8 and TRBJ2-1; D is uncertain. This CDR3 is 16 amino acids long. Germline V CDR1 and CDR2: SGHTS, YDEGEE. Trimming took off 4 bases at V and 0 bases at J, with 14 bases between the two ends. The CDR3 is CASSATPLTSYNEQFF. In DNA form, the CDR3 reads TGTGCCAGCAGCGCCACTCCGTTAACCTCCTACAATGAGCAGTTCTTC.

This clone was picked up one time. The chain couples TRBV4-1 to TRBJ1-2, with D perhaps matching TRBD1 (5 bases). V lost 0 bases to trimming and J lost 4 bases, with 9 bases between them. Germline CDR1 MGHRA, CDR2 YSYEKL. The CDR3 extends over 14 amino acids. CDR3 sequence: CASSQDPRVYGYTF. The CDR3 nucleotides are TGCGCCAGCAGCCAAGATCCCAGGGTCTATGGCTACACCTTC.

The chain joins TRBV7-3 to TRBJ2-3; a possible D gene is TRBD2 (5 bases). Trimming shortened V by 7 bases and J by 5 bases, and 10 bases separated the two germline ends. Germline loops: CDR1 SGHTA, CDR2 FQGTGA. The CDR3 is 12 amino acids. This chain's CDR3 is CASNPRGDTQYF. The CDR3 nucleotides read TGTGCCAGCAACCCCCGGGGAGATACGCAGTATTTT.

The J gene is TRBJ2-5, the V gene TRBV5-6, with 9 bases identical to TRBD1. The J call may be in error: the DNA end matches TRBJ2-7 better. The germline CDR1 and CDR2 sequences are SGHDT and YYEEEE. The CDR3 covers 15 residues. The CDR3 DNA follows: TGTGCCAGCAGCTTGTGGGGACAGGGCAGATACGAGCAGTACTTC. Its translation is CASSLWGQGRYEQYF.

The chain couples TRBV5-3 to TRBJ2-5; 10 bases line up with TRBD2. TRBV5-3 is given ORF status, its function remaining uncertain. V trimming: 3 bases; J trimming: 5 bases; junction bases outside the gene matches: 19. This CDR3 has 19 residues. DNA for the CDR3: TGTGCCAGAAGCTCCCGGGACAGCGATTGTAGCGGGAGGAGGGAGACCCAGTACTTC. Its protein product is CARSSRDSDCSGRRETQYF.

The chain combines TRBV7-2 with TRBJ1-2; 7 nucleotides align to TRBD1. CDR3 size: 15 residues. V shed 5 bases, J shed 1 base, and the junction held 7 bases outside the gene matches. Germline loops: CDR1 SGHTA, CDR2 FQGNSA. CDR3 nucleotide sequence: TGTGCCAGCAGCGAGACAGGGTCCATTAACTATGGCTACACCTTC. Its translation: CASSETGSINYGYTF.

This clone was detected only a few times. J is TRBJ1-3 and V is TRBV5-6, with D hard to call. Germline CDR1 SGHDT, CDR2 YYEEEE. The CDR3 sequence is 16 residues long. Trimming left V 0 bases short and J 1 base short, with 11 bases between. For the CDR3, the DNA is TGTGCCAGCAGCTTGGGCGGGGAACTTTCTGGAAACACCATATATTTT. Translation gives CASSLGGELSGNTIYF.

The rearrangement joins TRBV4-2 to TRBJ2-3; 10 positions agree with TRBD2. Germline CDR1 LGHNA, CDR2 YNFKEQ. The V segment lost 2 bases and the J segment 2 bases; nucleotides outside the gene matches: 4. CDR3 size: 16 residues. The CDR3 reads CASSQHSGGTTDTQYF. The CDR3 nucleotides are TGTGCCAGCAGCCAACATAGCGGGGGGACCACAGATACGCAGTATTTT.

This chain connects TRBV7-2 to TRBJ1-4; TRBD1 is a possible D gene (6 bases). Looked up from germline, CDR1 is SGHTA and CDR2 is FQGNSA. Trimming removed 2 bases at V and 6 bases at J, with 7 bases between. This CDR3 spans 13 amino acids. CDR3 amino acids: CASSLNRDEKLFF. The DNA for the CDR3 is TGTGCCAGCAGCTTAAACAGGGATGAAAAACTGTTTTTT. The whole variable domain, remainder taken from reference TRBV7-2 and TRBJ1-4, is GAGVSQSPSNKVTEKGKDVELRCDPISGHTALYWYRQSLGQGLEFLIYFQGNSAPDKSGLPSDRFSAERTGGSVSTLTIQRTQQEDSAVYLCASSLNRDEKLFFGSGTQLSVL.

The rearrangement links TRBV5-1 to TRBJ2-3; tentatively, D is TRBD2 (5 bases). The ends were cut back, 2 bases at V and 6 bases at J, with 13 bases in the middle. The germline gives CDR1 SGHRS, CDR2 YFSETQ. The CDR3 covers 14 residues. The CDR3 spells CASSLEGSGDTQYF. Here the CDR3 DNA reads TGCGCCAGCAGCTTAGAGGGATCCGGCGATACGCAGTATTTT.

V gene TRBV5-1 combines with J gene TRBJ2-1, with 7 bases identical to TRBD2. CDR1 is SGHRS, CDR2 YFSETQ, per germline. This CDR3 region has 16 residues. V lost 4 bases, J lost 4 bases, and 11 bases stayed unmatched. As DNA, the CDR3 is TGCGCCAGCAGCCTCGGGGGGAGGGGAATGTACAATGAGCAGTTCTTC. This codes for CASSLGGRGMYNEQFF.

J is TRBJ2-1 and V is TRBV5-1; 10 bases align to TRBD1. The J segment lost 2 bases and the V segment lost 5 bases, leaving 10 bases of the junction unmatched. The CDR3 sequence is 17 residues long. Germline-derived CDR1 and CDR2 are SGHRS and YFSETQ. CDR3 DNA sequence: TGCGCCAGCAGGTTACTTACCGGGACAGGGGCCTACAATGAGCAGTTCTTC. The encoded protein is CASRLLTGTGAYNEQFF.

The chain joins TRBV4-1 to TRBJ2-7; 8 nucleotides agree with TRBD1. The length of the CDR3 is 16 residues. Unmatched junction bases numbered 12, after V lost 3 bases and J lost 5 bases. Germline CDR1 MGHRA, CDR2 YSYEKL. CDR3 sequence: CASSQRGPGGDHEQYF. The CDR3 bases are TGCGCCAGCAGCCAGCGGGGTCCAGGGGGCGACCACGAGCAGTACTTC.

DNA for the CDR3: TGTGCCAGCAGTGCTCTAGCGGGGGGCCCAGATACGCAGTATTTT. Its translation is CASSALAGGPDTQYF. V usage is TRBV2 and J usage is TRBJ2-3; 11 nucleotides align to TRBD2. Germline V gene lookup returns CDR1 SNHLY and CDR2 FYNNEI. This CDR3 contains 15 residues. Germline trimming cut 4 bases from V and 4 bases from J; bases unmatched to any gene: 4.

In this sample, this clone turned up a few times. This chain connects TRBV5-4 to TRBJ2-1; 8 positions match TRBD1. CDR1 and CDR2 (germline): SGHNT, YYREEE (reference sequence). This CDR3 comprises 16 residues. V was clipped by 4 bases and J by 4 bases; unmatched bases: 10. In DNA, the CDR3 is TGTGCCAGCAGCCCTGCTGGGACAGGACCATACAATGAGCAGTTCTTC. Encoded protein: CASSPAGTGPYNEQFF. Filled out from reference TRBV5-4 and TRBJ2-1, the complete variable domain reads ETGVTQSPTHLIKTRGQQVTLRCSSQSGHNTVSWYQQALGQGPQFIFQYYREEENGRGNFPPRFSGLQFPNYSSELNVNALELDDSALYLCASSPAGTGPYNEQFFGPGTRLTVL.

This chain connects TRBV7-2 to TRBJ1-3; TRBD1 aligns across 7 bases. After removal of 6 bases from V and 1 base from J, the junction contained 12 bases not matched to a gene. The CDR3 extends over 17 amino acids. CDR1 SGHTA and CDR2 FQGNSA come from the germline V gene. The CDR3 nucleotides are TGTGCCAGCAGTCAGAAGGGACAGAGCCTATCTGGAAACACCATATATTTT. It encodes CASSQKGQSLSGNTIYF.

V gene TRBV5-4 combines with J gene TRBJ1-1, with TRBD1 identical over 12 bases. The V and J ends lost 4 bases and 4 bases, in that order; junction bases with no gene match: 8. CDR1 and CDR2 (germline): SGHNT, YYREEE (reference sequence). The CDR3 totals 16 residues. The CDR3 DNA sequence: TGTGCCAGCAGCCGGGGACAGGGGGCTTATAGCACTGAAGCTTTCTTT. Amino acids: CASSRGQGAYSTEAFF.

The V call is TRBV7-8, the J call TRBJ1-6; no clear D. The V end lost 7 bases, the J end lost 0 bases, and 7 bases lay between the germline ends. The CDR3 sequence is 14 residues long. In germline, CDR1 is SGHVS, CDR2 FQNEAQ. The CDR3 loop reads CASTTTSYNSPLHF. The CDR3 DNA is TGTGCCAGCACCACAACCTCCTATAATTCACCCCTCCACTTT.

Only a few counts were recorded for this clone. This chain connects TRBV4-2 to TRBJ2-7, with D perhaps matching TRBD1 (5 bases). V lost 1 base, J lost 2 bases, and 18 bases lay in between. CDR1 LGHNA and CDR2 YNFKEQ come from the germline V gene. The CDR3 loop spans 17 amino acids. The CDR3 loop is CASSQGSRAGLPYEQYF. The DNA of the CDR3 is TGTGCCAGCAGCCAAGGTTCCAGGGCAGGGCTTCCCTACGAGCAGTACTTC.

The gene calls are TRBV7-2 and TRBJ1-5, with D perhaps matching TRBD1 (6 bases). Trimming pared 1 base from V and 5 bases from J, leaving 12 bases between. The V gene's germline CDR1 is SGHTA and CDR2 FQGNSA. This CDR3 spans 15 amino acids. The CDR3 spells CASSLDGQLDQPQHF. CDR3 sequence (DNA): TGTGCCAGCAGCTTAGACGGACAGCTCGATCAGCCCCAGCATTTT.